The 10 T cell receptor beta chains below come from one sample, sequenced in a study of shared clonotypes between healthy human individuals. The repertoire was sequenced with immunoSEQ multiplex PCR; TCRdb's copy has only in-frame clones and lacks some. The table has about 1 million clones, under 80% seen once. The material sequenced was memory CD4+ T cells sorted from blood. Sample subset: CD45RA-negative fraction. These receptor sequences come from a man in his late teens or twenties in good health.

The chain uses TRBV7-8 and TRBJ2-3; unclear D gene. Trimming shortened V by 5 bases and J by 1 base, and 10 bases separated the two germline ends. Per the germline V gene, CDR1 is SGHVS and CDR2 is FQNEAQ. The CDR3 runs 14 residues. The CDR3 protein is CASSPPFGTDTQYF. Written as DNA, the CDR3 is TGTGCCAGCAGCCCACCGTTTGGCACAGATACGCAGTATTTT.

The chain recombines TRBV7-2 with TRBJ2-5; maybe TRBD2 (5 bases). V was cut by 5 bases and J by 1 base, with 8 bases left in between. The CDR3 sequence is 13 residues long. From germline, CDR1 is SGHTA and CDR2 FQGNSA. DNA of the CDR3: TGTGCCAGCAGCCCCGGGATCCAAGAGACCCAGTACTTC. Translated: CASSPGIQETQYF. The full variable domain, its missing parts supplied by reference TRBV7-2 and TRBJ2-5, is GAGVSQSPSNKVTEKGKDVELRCDPISGHTALYWYRQSLGQGLEFLIYFQGNSAPDKSGLPSDRFSAERTGGSVSTLTIQRTQQEDSAVYLCASSPGIQETQYFGPGTRLLVL.

This chain links TRBV4-1 with TRBJ2-1; TRBD2 matches 8 bases. CDR1 MGHRA and CDR2 YSYEKL come from the germline V gene. J lost 13 bases, V lost 3 bases, and 8 bases had no gene match. CDR3 size: 13 residues. Here the CDR3 reads CASSQGLDREQFF. In nucleotides, the CDR3 is TGCGCCAGCAGCCAGGGACTAGATAGGGAACAGTTCTTC.

The V call is TRBV7-9, the J call TRBJ2-7; D call uncertain. The CDR3 length is 15 residues. Trimming cost V 3 bases and J 0 bases, with 12 bases left between them. Germline V gene sequence: CDR1 SEHNR, CDR2 FQNEAQ (reference sequence). CDR3 region: CASSLASWSSYEQYF. CDR3 coding DNA: TGTGCCAGCAGCTTGGCAAGCTGGAGCTCCTACGAGCAGTACTTC.

J is TRBJ2-3 and V is TRBV5-1; D is undetermined. The CDR3 loop spans 15 amino acids. Germline V gene lookup returns CDR1 SGHRS and CDR2 YFSETQ. Trimming took off 5 bases at V and 2 bases at J, with 15 bases between the two ends. The CDR3 nucleotides are TGCGCCAGCAGTTCTGCTGGAGTACCCACAGATACGCAGTATTTT. Translating gives CASSSAGVPTDTQYF. The whole variable domain, filled in from reference TRBV5-1 and TRBJ2-3, reads KAGVTQTPRYLIKTRGQQVTLSCSPISGHRSVSWYQQTPGQGLQFLFEYFSETQRNKGNFPGRFSGRQFSNSRSEMNVSTLELGDSALYLCASSSAGVPTDTQYFGPGTRLTVL.

This clone was seen only once. The CDR3 is CASSSVGGGLETQYF. CDR3 in DNA: TGTGCCAGCAGCTCAGTTGGGGGGGGCCTGGAGACCCAGTACTTC. The chain combines TRBV28 with TRBJ2-5; D perhaps matches TRBD2 (7 bases). From germline, CDR1 is MDHEN and CDR2 SYDVKM. Trimming pared 6 bases from V and 5 bases from J, leaving 19 bases between. The CDR3 loop spans 15 amino acids.

The chain is built from TRBV7-2 and TRBJ2-2, with 8 bases lining up with TRBD2. The CDR3 has 16 residues. CDR1 SGHTA and CDR2 FQGNSA come from the germline V gene. V dropped 5 bases and J dropped 4; count of bases not matched to a gene: 9. In DNA form, the CDR3 reads TGTGCCAGCAGCCCCCCTGGGACTAGTCGCACCGGGGAGCTGTTTTTT. Its translation is CASSPPGTSRTGELFF.

V gene TRBV7-2 combines with J gene TRBJ2-7, with 10 bases identical to TRBD2. The CDR3 consists of 14 residues. From germline, CDR1 is SGHTA and CDR2 FQGNSA. V lost 8 bases and J lost 6; bases outside the gene matches: 10. CDR3 sequence: CASGSSGGRVEQYF. In DNA, the CDR3 is TGTGCCAGCGGCTCTAGCGGGGGCCGTGTCGAGCAGTACTTC.

The sample holds a few counts of this clone. The same CDR3 is also encoded by other DNA sequences in this sample. The genes are TRBV18 and TRBJ2-2, with D perhaps given as TRBD1 or TRBD2 (5 bases each). The germline V gene encodes CDR1 KGHSH and CDR2 LQKENI. The V and J ends lost 1 base and 3 bases respectively, with 6 bases between them. The CDR3 sequence is 14 residues long. The CDR3 DNA reads TGTGCCAGCTCACCACTGGGGGACACCGGGGAGCTGTTTTTT. This codes for CASSPLGDTGELFF.

This clone was observed a few times. The chain combines TRBV7-3 with TRBJ2-1, with TRBD2 matching 8 bases. Germline-derived CDR1 and CDR2 are SGHTA and FQGTGA. Trimming cost V 5 bases and J 4 bases; bases outside gene matches: 7. The CDR3 is 15 residues long. DNA of the CDR3: TGTGCCAGCAGCCTCACGCGGGGGGATTACAATGAGCAGTTCTTC. This gives the protein CASSLTRGDYNEQFF.